This T cell receptor (beta chain) was retrieved from a study of cytotoxic CD8 clonotypes in ibrutinib-treated CLL. Germline V gene sequence: CDR1 MNHEY, CDR2 SMNVEV (reference sequence). The CDR3 spans 16 residues. V shed 3 bases, J shed 5 bases, and the junction held 8 bases outside the gene matches. The method was immunoSEQ multiplex PCR; TCRdb's version includes in-frame clones alone and lacks a portion of them. The repertoire holds approximately 150,000 clones, with 77% as singletons. The rearrangement links TRBV27 to TRBJ2-5; 11 bases line up with TRBD2. The sequencing here drew on PBMCs, taken after 12 months of ibrutinib treatment. The source is a human donor with chronic lymphocytic leukemia. The CDR3 is CASSLIAGGPKETQYF. The CDR3 nucleotides are TGTGCCAGCAGTTTGATAGCGGGAGGGCCGAAGGAGACCCAGTACTTC.